This record covers a single T cell receptor beta chain. The antigen it recognizes is unknown. The input lacks base qualities; no much larger clone sits a single base away. From each donor, a single peripheral blood sample of about 116 mL on average was drawn into heparinised tubes. Naive, central memory, regulatory and stem cell-like memory CD4+ T cells were sorted on a BD FACSAria II using a panel including CD45RO, CCR7, CD25, CD127, CD95 and CD27. A purity above 98% was achieved for all sorted populations. PBMCs were separated immediately by Lymphoprep density gradient centrifugation and were stained directly, without being cultured. To minimize batch effects, samples were stained and sorted in pairs, one healthy donor with one patient per experiment. The sample comes from a study of beta chain features in type 1 diabetes (dated by TCRdb to the late 2010s). Describing the broader study: Patients and healthy donors did not differ in mean age, gender distribution, total cell number or subset yield. A total of about 99,000,000 sorted cells were examined across all samples, and RNA yield correlated strongly with the number of cells per subset. In the study, TCRB repertoires of sorted circulating CD4+ T cell subsets from recently diagnosed type 1 diabetes patients were compared with those of matched healthy donors. Regulatory and stem cell-like memory subsets were obtained from only 8 patients and about 8 healthy donors, while naive and central memory subsets were obtained from all 28 donors.

On the study overall, not on this receptor specifically: At VDJ recombination sites, patients with type 1 diabetes made fewer insertions and deleted more nucleotides, a pattern implying thymic rearrangement abnormalities. Because small numbers of individuals were included in the HLA sub-analyses, any influence of HLA type on TCRB rearrangement was left unresolved. Sequencing cDNA rather than genomic DNA could over-represent highly expressing activated cells, although activation and CD3 levels did not differ between groups. Naive, central memory and regulatory TCRB repertoires appeared to be more similar among patients than among healthy donors. A moderate but significant shortening of TCRB CDR3 length was observed in type 1 diabetes patients in all four CD4+ subsets. Shorter templates might have been favored by PCR, but patient and control samples were amplified and corrected together, so both groups would have been affected equally by any skew.

Ends trimmed: V by 7 bases, J by 10 bases; bases unmatched to a gene: 6. Based on the germline V gene (reference sequence), the CDR1 and CDR2 sequences are LNHNV and YYDKDF. Its CDR3 holds 13 amino acids, cysteine through phenylalanine. CDR3 DNA is the only sequence kept; it has 39 bases, read in frame from the first base. All of the isolated RNA was reverse transcribed with the High Capacity cDNA Reverse Transcription Kit, so expressed TCRB transcripts were sequenced. Deep immunoSEQ sequencing was performed on naive, central memory and regulatory T cell samples, with an average of roughly 3.5 million total reads per sample. Sorted cells were lysed in RLT buffer and RNA was extracted with DNase-treated RNeasy Micro or Mini kits, depending on cell number. Each cell subset was processed on its own to prevent cross-contamination, while patient and healthy donor samples were processed together. Using the immunoSEQ multiplex PCR, TCRB sequences were amplified from cDNA into 87-bp fragments spanning the CDR3 region. Sequencing of the amplicons was done on the Illumina HiSeq platform. The study's processing was this. PCR bias was computationally corrected using synthetic template baselines, reads within Hamming distance 2 were collapsed, and singletons that could not be merged were discarded. Reads were aligned against IMGT so that V, D and J genes, CDR3 length and insertions or deletions at six rearrangement sites could be assigned. Within each subset, clonotype counts were normalized to sorted cell number, after which true diversity and Gini coefficients were computed with the tcR R package. Repertoire sharing was quantified using the overlap coefficient calculated on TCRB nucleotide sequences. As a proxy for the pre-selection repertoire, out-of-frame TCRB sequences from naive cells were analyzed. TCRdb retrieved this table from immuneACCESS and kept in-frame rearrangements only. Not all clones are present; in checked studies, unresolved V genes account for under half, and no reason is known for the remainder. The DNA gave D and trimming, while V, J and clone size come from that table. This sample has 250,000 or so clones in its table, and 20% of those were observed once. The ten largest account for around 0.03% of the sample.

Material for sequencing was naive CD4+ T cells from blood. The cell subset or site label corresponds to: true naive CD4+ T cells. This receptor was taken from a middle-aged woman with type 1 diabetes. The chain employs TRBV15 and TRBJ1-4; 10 bases in between match TRBD1. The CDR3 here reads CATTRDRGAKLFF. The DNA sequence is given as TGTGCCACCACCCGGGACAGGGGAGCAAAACTGTTTTTT.